A single sample gave rise to the 18 T cell receptor beta chains below, sequenced in a study of blood T cell repertoires in COVID-19. TCRdb's copy holds only in-frame clones and misses some; the assay was immunoSEQ multiplex PCR. This table has some 41,000 clones, roughly nine tenths appearing once. Sequenced input: peripheral blood. These TCRs come from a man in his 70s with active COVID-19.

This rearrangement joins TRBV5-4 to TRBJ2-1; D call uncertain. Germline CDR1 is SGHNT and CDR2 is YYREEE (reference sequence). V was clipped by 5 bases and J by 10 bases, with 16 bases between them. The CDR3 runs 13 residues. CDR3 amino acids: CASSLSPLREQFF. Here the CDR3 DNA reads TGTGCCAGCAGTCTTAGCCCCCTGAGGGAGCAGTTCTTC.

V gene TRBV27 combines with J gene TRBJ1-1; D may be TRBD1 (6 bases). V was cut by 5 bases and J by 1 base, with 20 bases left in between. Germline assignment: CDR1 MNHEY and CDR2 SMNVEV (reference sequence). The CDR3 sequence is 17 residues long. CDR3 bases: TGTGCCAGCAGTGGAGCTTTAGGGGGTGGAGGGAACACTGAAGCTTTCTTT. It specifies CASSGALGGGGNTEAFF.

The chain recombines TRBV6-2 or TRBV6-3 with TRBJ2-5, with D possibly being TRBD2 (5 bases). Trimming left V 0 bases short and J 5 bases short, with 19 bases between. The V gene's germline CDR1 is MNHEY and CDR2 SVGEGT. The CDR3 contains 17 residues. CDR3 region: CASSYSGEGGLMETQYF. The CDR3 DNA follows: TGTGCCAGCAGTTACTCAGGCGAGGGCGGTCTTATGGAGACCCAGTACTTC.

V usage is TRBV28 and J usage is TRBJ2-6; TRBD1 agrees at 9 bases. CDR3 length: 16 amino acids. Germline V gene data show CDR1 as MDHEN and CDR2 as SYDVKM. With V trimmed by 8 bases and J by 4 bases, 9 bases remained unmatched. The CDR3 region is CASCTGGTGGANVLTF. The CDR3 DNA reads as TGTGCCAGCTGTACAGGGGGCACGGGGGGGGCCAACGTCCTGACTTTC.

V is TRBV4-3 and J is TRBJ1-3, with TRBD1 matching over 7 bases. Germline trimming cut 5 bases from V and 0 bases from J; bases unmatched to any gene: 10. Germline loops: CDR1 LGHNA, CDR2 YSLEER. The CDR3 is 17 amino acids. CDR3: CASSYLLGDSSGNTIYF. The DNA of the CDR3 is TGCGCCAGCAGCTACCTCTTAGGGGACAGCTCTGGAAACACCATATATTTT.

The V and J genes are TRBV19 and TRBJ1-6; D call uncertain. Trimming shortened V by 0 bases and J by 6 bases, and 9 bases separated the two germline ends. CDR1 and CDR2 from the germline V gene are LNHDA and SQIVND (reference sequence). The CDR3 is 15 amino acids. In DNA, the CDR3 is TGTGCCAGTAGTATAGAGGGCCATGTTAATTCACCCCTCCACTTT. It specifies CASSIEGHVNSPLHF.

This sequence joins TRBV12-3 or TRBV12-4 and TRBJ1-1; D is unresolved. The CDR3 contains 13 residues. V lost 7 bases and J 2 bases, leaving 11 bases between the germline ends. CDR3 protein: CASTTHSNTEAFF. The CDR3 DNA reads TGTGCCAGCACCACTCACAGTAACACTGAAGCTTTCTTT.

This sequence joins TRBV11-3 and TRBJ2-2; D ambiguous. Germline V gene sequence: CDR1 SGHNT, CDR2 YENEEA. The CDR3 is 13 residues long. The germline V and J ends were trimmed by 5 bases and 3 bases, with 7 bases remaining between them. The CDR3 region is CASSRRDTGELFF. The CDR3 DNA reads as TGTGCCAGCAGCCGTCGGGACACCGGGGAGCTGTTTTTT. Combining the CDR3 with reference TRBV11-3 and TRBJ2-2 gives the whole variable domain EAGVVQSPRYKIIEKKQPVAFWCNPISGHNTLYWYLQNLGQGPELLIRYENEEAVDDSQLPKDRFSAERLKGVDSTLKIQPAELGDSAVYLCASSRRDTGELFFGEGSRLTVL.

The rearrangement uses TRBV7-3 and TRBJ2-2; 8 bases are a match to TRBD2. Germline V gene sequence: CDR1 SGHTA, CDR2 FQGTGA. This CDR3 is built from 17 residues. V lost 4 bases, J lost 4 bases, and 11 bases stayed unmatched. CDR3 amino acids: CASSSRAGGASTGELFF. In nucleotides, the CDR3 is TGTGCCAGCAGCTCCCGTGCGGGGGGTGCGAGCACCGGGGAGCTGTTTTTT.

CDR3 sequence reads: CATSDWEVETQYF. CDR3 DNA: TGTGCCACCAGTGATTGGGAGGTGGAGACCCAGTACTTC. The chain links TRBV24-1 to TRBJ2-5, with a weak D call TRBD2 (6 bases). CDR3 length equals 13 residues. Germline V gives CDR1 KGHDR, CDR2 SFDVKD. The V and J ends lost 2 bases and 5 bases respectively, with 8 bases between them.

This chain connects TRBV5-1 to TRBJ2-5; 8 nucleotides align to TRBD2. Trimming cost V 2 bases and J 2 bases; bases outside gene matches: 2. CDR3 length: 14 residues. The germline V gene encodes CDR1 SGHRS and CDR2 YFSETQ. CDR3 in DNA: TGCGCCAGCAGCTTTAGCGGGGCTCAAGAGACCCAGTACTTC. Translated: CASSFSGAQETQYF.

The rearrangement joins TRBV7-9 to TRBJ1-4, with D tentatively TRBD1 (5 bases). V lost 2 bases and J 5 bases, leaving 12 bases between the germline ends. The germline CDR1 and CDR2 sequences are SEHNR and FQNEAQ (reference sequence). This CDR3 contains 15 residues. The CDR3 coding sequence is TGTGCCAGCAGCTTAAACAGGAATTCGAATGAAAAACTGTTTTTT. Protein: CASSLNRNSNEKLFF.

The J gene is TRBJ1-2, the V gene TRBV12-2; TRBD1 is the table's D call, not checked against the DNA. TRBV12-2 is tagged as a pseudogene. The CDR3 extends over 14 amino acids. The CDR3 DNA sequence: TGTGCAAGTCGCTTAGACAGGACGAATGTTGGCTACACCTTC. This codes for CASRLDRTNVGYTF.

The chain has TRBV4-3 and TRBJ1-2, with TRBD1 as a possible D gene (5 bases). Germline V CDR1 and CDR2: LGHNA, YSLEER. Trimming stripped 2 bases from V and 8 bases from J, with 15 bases between. This CDR3 is 14 amino acids long. This CDR3 is CASSQRGTSPGYTF. The CDR3 DNA sequence: TGCGCCAGCAGCCAAAGAGGGACTTCGCCCGGCTACACCTTC.

This chain links TRBV10-3 with TRBJ1-6, with D possibly TRBD1 on 6 matching bases. V lost 0 bases and J lost 4, with 16 bases in between. The CDR3 runs 18 residues. Germline V CDR1 and CDR2: ENHRY, SYGVKD. The CDR3 sequence: CAISESQGSRSYNSPLHF. Written as DNA, the CDR3 is TGTGCCATCAGTGAGTCCCAGGGGTCCCGATCATATAATTCACCCCTCCACTTT.

The J gene is TRBJ2-2, the V gene TRBV6-2 or TRBV6-3; D gene unclear. CDR1 and CDR2 from the germline V gene are MNHEY and SVGEGT. The CDR3 is made up of 16 amino acids. V lost 6 bases to trimming and J lost 4 bases, with 18 bases between them. The CDR3 is CASSPRQVRFTGELFF. CDR3 DNA: TGTGCCAGCAGCCCAAGGCAGGTTAGGTTCACCGGGGAGCTGTTTTTT.

V is TRBV24-1 and J is TRBJ1-5, with D possibly being TRBD1 (5 bases). CDR3 length: 12 residues. V lost 4 bases to trimming and J lost 6 bases, with 6 bases between them. CDR1 KGHDR and CDR2 SFDVKD come from the germline V gene. CDR3 DNA: TGTGCCACCAGTGAAACAGGTCAGCCCCAGCATTTT. The encoded protein is CATSETGQPQHF.

The chain has TRBV7-2 and TRBJ2-3; D possibly corresponds to TRBD1 (6 bases). This CDR3 has 14 residues. Germline-derived CDR1 and CDR2 are SGHTA and FQGNSA. Deletions cut 5 bases from V and 0 bases from J, with 9 bases between. As DNA, the CDR3 is TGTGCCAGCAGCCGGACAGTTAGCACAGATACGCAGTATTTT. The encoded protein is CASSRTVSTDTQYF.